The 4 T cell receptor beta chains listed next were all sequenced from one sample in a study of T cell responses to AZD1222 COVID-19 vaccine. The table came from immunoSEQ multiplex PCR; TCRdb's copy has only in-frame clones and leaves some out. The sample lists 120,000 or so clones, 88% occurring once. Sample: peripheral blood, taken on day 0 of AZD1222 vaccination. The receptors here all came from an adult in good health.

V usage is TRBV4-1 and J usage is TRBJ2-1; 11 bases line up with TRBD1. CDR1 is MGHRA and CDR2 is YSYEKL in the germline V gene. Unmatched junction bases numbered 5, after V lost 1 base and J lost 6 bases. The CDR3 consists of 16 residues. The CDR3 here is CASSQGDRGFFNEQFF. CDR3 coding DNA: TGCGCCAGCAGCCAAGGGGACAGGGGGTTTTTCAATGAGCAGTTCTTC.

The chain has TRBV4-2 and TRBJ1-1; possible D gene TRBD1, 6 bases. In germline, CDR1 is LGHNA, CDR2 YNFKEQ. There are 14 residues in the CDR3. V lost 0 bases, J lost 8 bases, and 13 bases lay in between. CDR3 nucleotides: TGTGCCAGCAGCCAAGACGGGACATTGGGGGAAGCTTTCTTT. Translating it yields CASSQDGTLGEAFF.

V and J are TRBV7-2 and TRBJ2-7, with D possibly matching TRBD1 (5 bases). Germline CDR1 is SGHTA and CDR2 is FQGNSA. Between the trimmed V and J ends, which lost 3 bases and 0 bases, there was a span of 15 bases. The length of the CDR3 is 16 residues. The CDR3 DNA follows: TGTGCCAGCAGCTTCTCGTCCCTAGACAGCTCCTACGAGCAGTACTTC. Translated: CASSFSSLDSSYEQYF.

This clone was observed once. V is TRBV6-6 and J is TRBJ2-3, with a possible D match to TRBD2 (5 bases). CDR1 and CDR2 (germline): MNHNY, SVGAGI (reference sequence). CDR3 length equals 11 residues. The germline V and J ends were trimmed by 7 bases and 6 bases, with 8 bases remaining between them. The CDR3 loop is CASMTGDTQYF. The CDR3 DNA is TGTGCCAGCATGACGGGGGATACGCAGTATTTT.